These 5 T cell receptor beta chains were all obtained from the same sample, sequenced in a study of OX40 agonist ivuxolimab in advanced cancers. Library preparation employed the immunoSEQ multiplex PCR assay. The table was pulled from immuneACCESS by TCRdb, which kept in-frame rearrangements only. Such tables lose some clones; where checked, under half of the loss comes from unresolved V genes, and the rest has no known cause. In all, the sample holds over 40,000 clones, and about 85% of those were seen once. The ten largest clones take up approximately 7.5% of the sample. The specimen comprised CD4+ or CD8+ T cells sorted from blood, sampled in a trial of the OX40 agonist ivuxolimab. These receptors were obtained from an adult with an advanced solid tumor such as melanoma, head and neck, liver or kidney cancer.

This chain joins TRBV4-3 and TRBJ2-1, with 10 bases aligning to TRBD2. CDR1 and CDR2 from the germline V gene are LGHNA and YSLEER. The CDR3 has 20 amino acids. V shed 0 bases, J shed 6 bases, and the junction held 17 bases outside the gene matches. CDR3 in amino acids: CASSQDGASGRGWWGNEQFF. The CDR3 nucleotides are TGCGCCAGCAGCCAAGATGGAGCTAGCGGGAGAGGTTGGTGGGGCAATGAGCAGTTCTTC.

This clone was recorded once. The V gene is TRBV5-8, the J gene TRBJ2-1; TRBD2 agrees at 10 bases. V trimming: 6 bases; J trimming: 4 bases; junction bases outside the gene matches: 7. The CDR3 extends over 15 amino acids. Germline CDR1 and CDR2: SGHTS and YDEGEE. CDR3 coding DNA: TGTGCCAGCACCGCCGGGACTAGCGTTTACAATGAGCAGTTCTTC. Its translation is CASTAGTSVYNEQFF.

Only a few counts were recorded for this clone. The chain couples TRBV30 to TRBJ1-5; D is unresolved. Between the trimmed V and J ends, which lost 8 bases and 6 bases, there was a span of 20 bases. The CDR3 spans 14 residues. Germline V lookup: CDR1 GTSNPN, CDR2 SVGIG (reference sequence). CDR3: CAVGDASVPQPQHF. In DNA, the CDR3 is TGTGCCGTGGGAGACGCGAGCGTACCTCAGCCCCAGCATTTT.

The chain has TRBV6-6 and TRBJ1-1, with D unclear. Germline values: CDR1 MNHNY, CDR2 SVGAGI (reference sequence). V was clipped by 5 bases and J by 1 base, with 17 bases between them. CDR3 length: 16 residues. The CDR3 here is CASSASRTGGNTEAFF. CDR3 nucleotide sequence: TGTGCCAGCAGTGCTTCTCGGACGGGAGGGAACACTGAAGCTTTCTTT.

The chain has TRBV7-9 and TRBJ1-5; D perhaps matches TRBD1 (5 bases). There are 15 residues in the CDR3. Germline assignment: CDR1 SEHNR and CDR2 FQNEAQ (reference sequence). Trimming pared 1 base from V and 6 bases from J, leaving 13 bases between. The CDR3 bases are TGTGCCAGCAGCTTAGTCGGGCAGGGAAGTCAGCCCCAGCATTTT. This encodes CASSLVGQGSQPQHF.